This T cell receptor beta chain was captured by sequencing in a study of cytomegalovirus exposure and HLA in healthy donors. At the time of sampling, donors were nominally healthy, though unrecorded immune exposures were likely. PCR used 60 Vbeta primers and 13 Jbeta primers. This table comes from immunoSEQ multiplex PCR, and its TCRdb copy is limited to in-frame clones, with some not included. The sample includes 45,000 to 55,000 clones. The CDR3 has 12 amino acids. Germline V gene sequence: CDR1 LNHDA, CDR2 SQIVND (reference sequence). Unmatched junction bases numbered 4, after V lost 5 bases and J lost 10 bases.

This clonotype was sampled from a man in his forties in good health and CMV-seropositive. The chain uses TRBV19 and TRBJ1-4; TRBD1 agrees at 7 bases. Sequencing was carried out using PBMCs. The CDR3 DNA reads TGTGCCAGTAGTCCGACAGGGTTAAAACTGTTTTTT. Protein: CASSPTGLKLFF.